This T cell receptor beta chain was recovered during a study of blood T cell repertoires in COVID-19. The wider study: Whether acute or convalescent, the COVID-19 samples came from the United States, Italy and Spain. Sample material is recorded as cDNA or gDNA derived from T cells, B-cell-depleted T cells, or PBMCs.

Original analysis: Nucleated cell counts were estimated from reference gene primer amplification. TCRdb keeps only in-frame clones here, not all; method: immunoSEQ multiplex PCR. That table supplies the V and J calls and clone size; D and trimming were determined from the DNA. The repertoire has about 190,000 clones, approximately 90% of them found once; the top ten carry about 1%. The CDR3 runs 13 residues. CDR1 MGHRA and CDR2 YSYEKL come from the germline V gene. V lost 4 bases to trimming and J lost 6 bases; unmatched junction nucleotides: 2. Sequences were obtained from peripheral blood. The TCR sequence derives from a man aged 25 to 45 with acute or convalescent COVID-19. This rearrangement joins TRBV4-1 to TRBJ1-2, with 10 bases lining up with TRBD1. The chain's CDR3 is CASSPGTGDGYTF. The CDR3 DNA sequence: TGCGCCAGCAGCCCCGGGACAGGGGATGGCTACACCTTC.